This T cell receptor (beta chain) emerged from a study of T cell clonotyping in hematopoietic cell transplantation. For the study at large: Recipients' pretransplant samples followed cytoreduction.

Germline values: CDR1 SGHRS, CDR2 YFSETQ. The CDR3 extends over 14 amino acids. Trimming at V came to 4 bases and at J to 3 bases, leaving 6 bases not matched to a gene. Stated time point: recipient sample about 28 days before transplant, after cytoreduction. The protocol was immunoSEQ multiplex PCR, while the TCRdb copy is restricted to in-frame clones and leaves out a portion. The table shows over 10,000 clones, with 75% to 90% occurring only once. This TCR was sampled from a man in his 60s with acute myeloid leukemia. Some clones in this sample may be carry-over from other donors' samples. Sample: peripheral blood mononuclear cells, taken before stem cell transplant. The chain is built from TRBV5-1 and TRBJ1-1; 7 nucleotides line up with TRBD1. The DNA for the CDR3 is TGCGCCAGCAGCGACCAGGGGGAGTACACTGAAGCTTTCTTT. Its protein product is CASSDQGEYTEAFF.